The clone carrying this T cell receptor (beta chain) was counted at least ten times. This sample stems from a study of T cells in Graves' hyperthyroidism and ophthalmopathy. RNA transcripts provided the source from which TCR beta CDR3 regions were amplified. Researchers ran a first-round RT-PCR on the TCR CDR3 using the HTBI primer set. Each CDR3 protein gets one entry after TCRdb re-called the multiplex PCR reads with MiXCR. The sample includes roughly 570,000 distinct CDR3 sequences, 40% to 55% of them seen just once. Between the trimmed V and J ends, which lost 0 bases and 0 bases, there was a span of 8 bases. Germline V gives CDR1 MGHRA, CDR2 YSYEKL. This CDR3 has 15 amino acids.

This TCR was recovered from an adult woman with Graves' disease, either hyperthyroidism or ophthalmopathy (not recorded which). Sequences were obtained from peripheral blood or thyroid tissue (not recorded which). V gene TRBV4-1 combines with J gene TRBJ1-2, with D uncertain. This chain's CDR3 is CASSQEVAPNYGYTF. CDR3 in DNA: TGCGCCAGCAGCCAAGAGGTAGCTCCTAACTATGGCTACACCTTC.